This TCR beta chain emerged from a study of blood T cell repertoires in COVID-19. Study in general: Samples came from the United States, Italy and Spain, spanning acute and convalescent COVID-19.

Original methodology: Researchers report that nucleated cell counts were estimated from reference gene primer amplification. Libraries were prepared by immunoSEQ multiplex PCR; TCRdb keeps only in-frame clonotypes and omits some of them. Clone size and the V and J calls come from that table; the DNA yielded D and trimming. The sample holds some 97,000 clones; roughly 89% are singletons and the top ten take more than 5.5%. Sequences were obtained from peripheral blood. The origin of this receptor is a man in his 70s with acute or convalescent COVID-19.

The DNA of the CDR3 is TGCGCCAGCCAGGGTGACCTTAGTGAAGCTTTCTTT. It codes for CASQGDLSEAFF. The chain carries TRBV10-1 and TRBJ1-1; D perhaps matches TRBD1 (5 bases). Germline V gene sequence: CDR1 WNHNN, CDR2 SYGVQD (reference sequence). The V end was cut by 8 bases, the J end by 7 bases, with 14 bases between. The CDR3 sequence is 12 residues long.